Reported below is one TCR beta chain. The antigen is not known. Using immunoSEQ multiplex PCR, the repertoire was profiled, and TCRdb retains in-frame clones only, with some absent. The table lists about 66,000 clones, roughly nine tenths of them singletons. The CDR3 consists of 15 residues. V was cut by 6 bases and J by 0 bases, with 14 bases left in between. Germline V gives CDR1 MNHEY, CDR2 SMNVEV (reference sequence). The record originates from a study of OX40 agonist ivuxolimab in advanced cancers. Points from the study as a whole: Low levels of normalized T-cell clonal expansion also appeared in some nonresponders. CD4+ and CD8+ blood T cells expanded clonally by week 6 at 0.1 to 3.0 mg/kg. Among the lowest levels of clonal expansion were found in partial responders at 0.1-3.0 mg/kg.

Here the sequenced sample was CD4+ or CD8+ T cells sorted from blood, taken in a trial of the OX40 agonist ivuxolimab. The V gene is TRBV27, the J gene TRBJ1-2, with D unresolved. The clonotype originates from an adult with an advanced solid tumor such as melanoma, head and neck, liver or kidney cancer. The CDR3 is CASSRIRGPNYGYTF. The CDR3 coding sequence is TGTGCCAGCAGCCGTATTCGCGGACCTAACTATGGCTACACCTTC.